One sample yielded the 9 T cell receptor beta chains listed below, sequenced in a study of siplizumab effects on memory and regulatory T cells. Clones were read by immunoSEQ multiplex PCR, and TCRdb kept only the in-frame ones, dropping some. The top ten hold approximately 0.3% of the sample, which has 75,000 to 100,000 clones, nearly 95% seen once. What was sequenced was non-Treg CD4+ T cells sorted from blood. The receptor set was obtained from a human donor in good health.

This chain connects TRBV7-2 to TRBJ2-2; D gene ambiguous. The CDR3 sequence is 15 residues long. V was trimmed by 1 base and J by 4 bases, leaving 10 bases between them. Per germline, CDR1 SGHTA and CDR2 FQGNSA. The CDR3 DNA is TGTGCCAGCAGCTTAGAGGGCGGAGTCACCGGGGAGCTGTTTTTT. As protein: CASSLEGGVTGELFF.

The rearrangement uses TRBV5-1 and TRBJ1-2; D possibly corresponds to TRBD1 (5 bases). This CDR3 is 15 amino acids long. Per the germline V gene, CDR1 is SGHRS and CDR2 is YFSETQ. The V and J ends lost 0 bases and 2 bases respectively, with 11 bases between them. For the CDR3, the DNA is TGCGCCAGCAGCTTGGGCCCCCGGGGGAACTATGGCTACACCTTC. Residues: CASSLGPRGNYGYTF.

This clone was counted a single time. This chain joins TRBV15 and TRBJ2-3; D ambiguous. Trimming took off 0 bases at V and 2 bases at J, with 9 bases between the two ends. The germline CDR1 and CDR2 sequences are LNHNV and YYDKDF (reference sequence). CDR3 length: 15 residues. In nucleotides, the CDR3 is TGTGCCACCAGCAGAGAAGGTACTTACACAGATACGCAGTATTTT. This sequence encodes CATSREGTYTDTQYF.

The rearrangement uses TRBV19 and TRBJ1-6; D is unresolved. CDR3 length: 12 amino acids. V was clipped by 6 bases and J by 7 bases, with 7 bases between them. Germline V gene lookup returns CDR1 LNHDA and CDR2 SQIVND (reference sequence). CDR3 nucleotide sequence: TGTGCCAGTAGGCAGATCAATTCACCCCTCCACTTT. As protein: CASRQINSPLHF. Based on the CDR3 plus reference TRBV19 and TRBJ1-6, the full variable domain is DGGITQSPKYLFRKEGQNVTLSCEQNLNHDAMYWYRQDPGQGLRLIYYSQIVNDFQKGDIAEGYSVSREKKESFPLTVTSAQKNPTAFYLCASRQINSPLHFGNGTRLTVT.

The chain recombines TRBV18 with TRBJ1-5; D might be TRBD1 (6 bases). The V end lost 6 bases, the J end lost 1 base, and 10 bases lay between the germline ends. The CDR3 has 14 residues. The germline gives CDR1 KGHSH, CDR2 LQKENI. Written as DNA, the CDR3 is TGTGCCAGCTCCCTCACAGGGAGCAATCAGCCCCAGCATTTT. This codes for CASSLTGSNQPQHF.

Remarks on this clone: The same CDR3 can be traced to other DNA sequences in this sample. The chain employs TRBV5-6 and TRBJ1-1; TRBD1 matches 7 bases. V trimming: 0 bases; J trimming: 5 bases; junction bases outside the gene matches: 7. Germline-derived CDR1 and CDR2 are SGHDT and YYEEEE. This CDR3 is built from 15 residues. CDR3 amino acids: CASSLDPVRGTEAFF. CDR3 DNA sequence: TGTGCCAGCAGCTTGGATCCCGTCAGGGGGACTGAAGCTTTCTTT.

The chain recombines TRBV7-8 with TRBJ2-7; D uncertain. Trimming shortened V by 10 bases and J by 3 bases, and 16 bases separated the two germline ends. Germline CDR1 SGHVS, CDR2 FQNEAQ. The CDR3 runs to 13 residues. CDR3 region: CATSLQLNYEQYF. The CDR3 DNA sequence: TGTGCCACCTCCCTCCAGCTGAACTACGAGCAGTACTTC.

The chain is built from TRBV5-4 and TRBJ2-5, with D unclear. Germline CDR1 SGHNT, CDR2 YYREEE (reference sequence). V was trimmed by 3 bases and J by 2 bases, leaving 5 bases between them. The CDR3 has 12 residues. CDR3 in amino acids: CASSSQQETQYF. For the CDR3, the DNA is TGTGCCAGCAGCTCACAGCAAGAGACCCAGTACTTC.

The J gene is TRBJ1-2, the V gene TRBV29-1; possible D gene TRBD1, 5 bases. CDR1 and CDR2 (germline): SQVTM, ANQGSEA. The CDR3 is 13 amino acids. Trimming removed 1 base from V and 6 bases from J, with 12 bases in between. DNA of the CDR3: TGCAGCGTTGAAGTCGGGCAGGGTGATGGCTACACCTTC. Residues: CSVEVGQGDGYTF. Full variable domain (outside the CDR3, taken from reference TRBV29-1 and TRBJ1-2): SAVISQKPSRDICQRGTSLTIQCQVDSQVTMMFWYRQQPGQSLTLIATANQGSEATYESGFVIDKFPISRPNLTFSTLTVSNMSPEDSSIYLCSVEVGQGDGYTFGSGTRLTVV.